These 5 T cell receptor beta chains were sequenced from one sample in a study of OX40 agonist ivuxolimab in advanced cancers. Only in-frame clones appear in the TCRdb table, and some are missing; sequencing was by immunoSEQ multiplex PCR. The sample comprises about 43,000 clones, around 90% of which are singletons, and around 19% rests with the top ten. The sample was CD4+ or CD8+ T cells sorted from blood, taken in a trial of the OX40 agonist ivuxolimab. The receptors derive from an adult with an advanced solid tumor such as melanoma, head and neck, liver or kidney cancer.

The J gene is TRBJ2-2, the V gene TRBV5-6, with 8 nucleotides matching TRBD2. The CDR3 has 16 residues. The germline gives CDR1 SGHDT, CDR2 YYEEEE. The ends lost 2 bases at V and 4 bases at J; junction bases unmatched: 7. This chain's CDR3 is CASSLAGDGVTGELFF. CDR3 in DNA: TGTGCCAGCAGCTTAGCGGGAGACGGGGTCACCGGGGAGCTGTTTTTT.

The genes are TRBV27 and TRBJ1-2, with D maybe TRBD1 (5 bases). CDR3 size: 13 residues. V lost 3 bases, J lost 2 bases, and 7 bases lay in between. Germline V lookup: CDR1 MNHEY, CDR2 SMNVEV (reference sequence). CDR3: CASSFEGNYGYTF. The CDR3 bases are TGTGCCAGCAGTTTTGAGGGGAACTATGGCTACACCTTC.

In this sample, this clone turned up once. The rearrangement uses TRBV30 and TRBJ2-4; D unresolved. The CDR3 loop spans 11 amino acids. V was clipped by 1 base and J by 2 bases, with 0 bases between them. The germline V gene has CDR1 GTSNPN and CDR2 SVGIG (reference sequence). The CDR3 sequence: CAWSAKNIQYF. The CDR3 DNA reads as TGTGCCTGGAGTGCCAAAAACATTCAGTACTTC.

The chain couples TRBV7-9 to TRBJ1-5; 9 bases map to TRBD1. Germline V gene data show CDR1 as SEHNR and CDR2 as FQNEAQ (reference sequence). V was clipped by 6 bases and J by 2 bases; unmatched bases: 5. CDR3 length: 15 amino acids. The CDR3 sequence is CASSNRGPGNQPQHF. CDR3 DNA sequence: TGTGCCAGCAGTAACAGGGGGCCTGGCAATCAGCCCCAGCATTTT.

As for this clone: At the DNA level, this CDR3 is encoded by other sequences in the same sample as well. The chain links TRBV6-9 to TRBJ2-7; possible D gene TRBD1, 6 bases. The CDR3 has 13 amino acids. Germline V CDR1 and CDR2: MNHGY, SVAAGI. V was shortened by 6 bases and J by 4 bases, with 13 bases between the two germline ends. Here the CDR3 reads CASSYGDKYEQYF. The CDR3 nucleotides are TGTGCCAGCAGCTACGGGGACAAGTACGAGCAGTACTTC.